This T cell receptor beta chain was found in a study of T cell changes during pregnancy in multiple sclerosis. Germline CDR1 is LNHDA and CDR2 is SQIVND (reference sequence). J gave up 3 bases and V 1 base, and 5 bases lay outside the gene matches. The CDR3 is made up of 15 amino acids. Using immunoSEQ multiplex PCR, the repertoire was profiled, and TCRdb retains in-frame clones only, with some absent. The data hold around 83,000 clones, with under 95% observed a single time. The chain uses TRBV19 and TRBJ2-5; 7 bases line up with TRBD2. Sequencing was performed on CD4+ T cells from peripheral blood mononuclear cells, taken in the second trimester of pregnancy. The TCR was taken from a female donor with multiple sclerosis, enrolled in a pregnancy study. As DNA, the CDR3 is TGTGCCAGTAGTATAGGGCGGGGGACCGAAGAGACCCAGTACTTC. It yields the protein CASSIGRGTEETQYF.